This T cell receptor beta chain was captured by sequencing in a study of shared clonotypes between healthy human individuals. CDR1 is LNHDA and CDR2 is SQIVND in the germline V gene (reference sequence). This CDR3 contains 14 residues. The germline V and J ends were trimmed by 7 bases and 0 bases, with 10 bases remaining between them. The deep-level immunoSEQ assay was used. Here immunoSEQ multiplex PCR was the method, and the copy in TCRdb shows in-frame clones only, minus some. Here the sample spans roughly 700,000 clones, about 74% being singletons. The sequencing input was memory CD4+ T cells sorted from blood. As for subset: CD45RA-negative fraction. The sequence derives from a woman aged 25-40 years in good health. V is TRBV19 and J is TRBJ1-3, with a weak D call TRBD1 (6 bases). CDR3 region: CASTTQGSGNTIYF. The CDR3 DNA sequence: TGTGCCAGTACCACACAGGGCTCTGGAAACACCATATATTTT.